This TCR beta chain is drawn from a study of OX40 agonist ivuxolimab in advanced cancers. For the study in its entirety: Ivuxolimab, which targeted the costimulatory receptor OX40 (CD134), was an agonistic, fully human IgG2 monoclonal antibody. Intravenous ivuxolimab was administered to patients every 2 weeks at six dose levels: 0.01, 0.1, 0.3, 1.5, 3 and 10 mg/kg. Of the roughly 50 dose-escalation patients, hepatocellular carcinoma was present in 19, melanoma in approximately 15, renal cell carcinoma in 9 and head and neck cancer in 9. A male proportion of roughly 80% and a mean age of 60 years, ranging from roughly 23 to 85, were recorded for the dose-escalation cohort. Patients were allowed to have had prior anti-PD-1, anti-PD-L1 or anti-CTLA-4 therapy, and approximately 37% of the dose-escalation patients had been treated with checkpoint inhibitors. Partial responses occurred in three dose-escalation patients, of whom one had hepatocellular carcinoma and two had cutaneous melanoma. The purpose of peripheral TCRbeta sequencing was to test whether ivuxolimab changed TCR sequence diversity and led to clonal T-cell expansion. The paper reports the monotherapy dose-escalation portion (N of about 47 patients) of the phase I ivuxolimab trial.

Genomic DNA was isolated from the sorted cells so that the TCRbeta CDR3 region could be sequenced. The immunoSEQ Assay was used for sequencing of TCRbeta CDR3 regions. What TCRdb holds here is the immuneACCESS table cut down to in-frame rearrangements. Part of the clones is not present; checked against another copy, under half of the missing clones reflect an unresolved V gene, and the others are unexplained. This sample has roughly 45,000 clones in its table, and approximately 81% of those were observed once. The ten largest clonotypes hold approximately 20% of the sample. Comment on this clone: Its target antigen remains unknown. Per-base quality was not reported, and no clone a single base away is much larger than it.

Summary of the overall study and its limitations: After ivuxolimab, CD8+ T cells had more expanded clones than CD4+ T cells on average. Clonal expansion of both CD4+ and CD8+ blood T cells was observed from baseline to week 6 at doses 0.1 to 3.0 mg/kg. Antigen specificity was not determined for the clonally expanded peripheral T cells. In partial responders in the 0.1-3.0 mg/kg groups, normalized peripheral clonal expansion was found to be among the lowest, especially among CD8+ T cells. Low levels of normalized T-cell clonal expansion were also shown by some nonresponding patients.

The CDR3 runs 18 residues from the cysteine to the phenylalanine. Only the CDR3 region is kept as DNA, spanning 54 bases read in frame from base 1. The junction shows trimming of 3 bases on V and 4 bases on J, and the gene matches do not reach 15 bases of it. CDR1 and CDR2 were assigned from the germline V gene as MDHEN and SYDVKM. The trial excluded patients who had a history of autoimmune disease or were on systemic immunosuppression. Peripheral blood for TCR sequencing was drawn from every dose cohort at baseline, at cycle 4 day 1 and at cycle 7 day 1. The samples were taken from a phase I, first-in-human, multicenter, open-label dose-escalation trial of ivuxolimab. Adults with locally advanced or metastatic melanoma, renal cell, hepatocellular, or head and neck squamous cell carcinoma were enrolled in the trial. Before TCR sequencing, CD4+ T cells and CD8+ T cells were sorted from peripheral blood as separate populations.

The sample was CD4+ or CD8+ T cells sorted from blood, taken in a trial of the OX40 agonist ivuxolimab. The sequence derives from an adult with an advanced solid tumor such as melanoma, head and neck, liver or kidney cancer. Recombination linked TRBV28 to TRBJ1-1; a stretch of 9 junction bases matches TRBD1. The DNA is as follows: TGTGCCAGCAGTTTCTCGTTCCCGGGACAGGGAAGGGGCACTGAAGCTTTCTTT. Its translation reads: CASSFSFPGQGRGTEAFF.